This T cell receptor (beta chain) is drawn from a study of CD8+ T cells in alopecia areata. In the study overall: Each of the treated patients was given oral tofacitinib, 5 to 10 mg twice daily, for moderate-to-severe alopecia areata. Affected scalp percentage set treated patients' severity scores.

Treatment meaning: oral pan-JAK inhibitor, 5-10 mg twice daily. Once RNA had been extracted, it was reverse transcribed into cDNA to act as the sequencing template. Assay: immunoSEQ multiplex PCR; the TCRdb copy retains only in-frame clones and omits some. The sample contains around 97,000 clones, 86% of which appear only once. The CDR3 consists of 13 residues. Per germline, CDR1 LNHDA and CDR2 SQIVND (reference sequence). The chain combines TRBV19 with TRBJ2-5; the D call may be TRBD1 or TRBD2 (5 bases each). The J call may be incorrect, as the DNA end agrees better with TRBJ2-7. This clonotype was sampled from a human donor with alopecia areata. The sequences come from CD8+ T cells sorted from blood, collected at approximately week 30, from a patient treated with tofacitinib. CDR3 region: CASSRDETYEQYF. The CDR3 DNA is TGTGCCAGTAGTAGGGACGAAACCTACGAGCAGTACTTC.